These 3 T cell receptor beta chains share one sample of origin, sequenced in a study of T cells after yellow fever vaccination. Each CDR3 protein gets one entry after TCRdb re-called the 5' RACE reads with MiXCR. Altogether tens of thousands of distinct CDR3 sequences are present, over 7.5% being singletons, with the ten largest covering about 40%. Source: CD8+ T cells sorted from PBMCs, taken on the day of the yellow fever booster vaccination. The receptors were gathered from a young man who received the YFV17D yellow fever vaccine.

This clonotype was observed a few times. The CDR3 region is CSARQGERGQPQHF. The CDR3 nucleotides are TGCAGTGCTAGACAGGGTGAGAGGGGACAGCCCCAGCATTTT. This rearrangement joins TRBV20-1 to TRBJ1-5; possibly TRBD1 for D (5 bases). This CDR3 is built from 14 residues. Per the germline V gene, CDR1 is DFQATT and CDR2 is SNEGSKA (reference sequence). The V and J ends lost 2 bases and 7 bases respectively, with 15 bases between them.

The genes are TRBV6-1 and TRBJ1-3, with D hard to call. V lost 6 bases and J lost 0, with 15 bases in between. The CDR3 totals 16 residues. Germline values: CDR1 MNHNS, CDR2 SASEGT. The chain's CDR3 is CASSDTRSSSGNTIYF. The CDR3 DNA is TGTGCCAGCAGCGATACACGGTCCTCCTCTGGAAACACCATATATTTT.

The CDR3 sequence: CASSQPEFPRLDTQYF. For the CDR3, the DNA is TGCGCCAGCAGTCAACCCGAATTCCCCCGATTAGATACGCAGTATTTT. The chain combines TRBV23-1 with TRBJ2-3; D gene uncertain. TRBV23-1 is designated an ORF whose function remains uncertain. V dropped 2 bases and J dropped 5 bases, with 17 bases sitting between them. The CDR3 runs to 16 residues.